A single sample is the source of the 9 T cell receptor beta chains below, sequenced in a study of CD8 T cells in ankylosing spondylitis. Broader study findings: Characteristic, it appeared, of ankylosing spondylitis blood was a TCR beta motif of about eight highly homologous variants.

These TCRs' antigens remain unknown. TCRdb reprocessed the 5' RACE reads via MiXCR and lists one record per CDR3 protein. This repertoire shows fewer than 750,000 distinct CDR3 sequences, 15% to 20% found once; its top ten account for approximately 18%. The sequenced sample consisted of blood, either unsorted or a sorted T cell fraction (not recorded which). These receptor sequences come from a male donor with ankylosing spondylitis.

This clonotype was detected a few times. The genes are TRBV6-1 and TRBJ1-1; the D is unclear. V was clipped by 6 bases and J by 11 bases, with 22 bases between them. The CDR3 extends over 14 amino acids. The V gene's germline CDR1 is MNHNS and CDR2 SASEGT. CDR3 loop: CASRPPTRSMGAFF. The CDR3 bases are TGTGCCAGCAGACCCCCAACCAGGAGCATGGGGGCTTTCTTT.

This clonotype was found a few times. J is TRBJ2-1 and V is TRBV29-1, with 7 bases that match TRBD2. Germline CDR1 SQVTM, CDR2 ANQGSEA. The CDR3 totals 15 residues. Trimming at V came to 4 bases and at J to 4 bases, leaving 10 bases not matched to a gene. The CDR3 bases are TGCAGCGTTGGGGGGGGGGTATTGGGTTACAATGAGCAGTTCTTC. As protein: CSVGGGVLGYNEQFF.

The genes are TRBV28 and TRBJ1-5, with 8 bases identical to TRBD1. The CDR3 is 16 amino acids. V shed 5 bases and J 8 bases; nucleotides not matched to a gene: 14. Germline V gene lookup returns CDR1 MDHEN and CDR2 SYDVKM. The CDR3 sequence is CASSASGTGYLEPQHF. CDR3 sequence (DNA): TGTGCCAGCAGTGCCTCCGGGACAGGATATCTTGAGCCCCAGCATTTT.

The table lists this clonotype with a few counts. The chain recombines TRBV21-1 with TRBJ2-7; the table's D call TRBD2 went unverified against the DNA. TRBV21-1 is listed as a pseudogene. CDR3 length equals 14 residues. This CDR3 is CASSNPAGAYEQYF. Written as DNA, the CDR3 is TGTGCCAGCAGCAATCCCGCAGGAGCGTACGAGCAGTACTTC.

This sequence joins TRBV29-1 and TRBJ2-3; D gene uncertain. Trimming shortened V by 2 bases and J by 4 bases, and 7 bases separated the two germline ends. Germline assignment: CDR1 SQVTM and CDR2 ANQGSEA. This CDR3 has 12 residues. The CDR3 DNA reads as TGCAGCGTTGAAAGGGCTGCAGATACGCAGTATTTT. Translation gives CSVERAADTQYF.

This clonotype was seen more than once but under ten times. CDR3 amino acids: CASSQVPTDTQYF. Written as DNA, the CDR3 is TGTGCCAGCAGCCAGGTACCCACAGATACGCAGTATTTT. The V call is TRBV4-2, the J call TRBJ2-3; D gene ambiguous. In germline, CDR1 is LGHNA, CDR2 YNFKEQ. CDR3 length equals 13 residues. The V and J ends lost 3 bases and 2 bases respectively, with 6 bases between them.

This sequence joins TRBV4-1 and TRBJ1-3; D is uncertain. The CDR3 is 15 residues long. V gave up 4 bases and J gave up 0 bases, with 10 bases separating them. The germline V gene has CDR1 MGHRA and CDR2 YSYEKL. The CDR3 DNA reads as TGCGCCAGCAGCCTAGCCCTGTTCTCTGGAAACACCATATATTTT. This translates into CASSLALFSGNTIYF.

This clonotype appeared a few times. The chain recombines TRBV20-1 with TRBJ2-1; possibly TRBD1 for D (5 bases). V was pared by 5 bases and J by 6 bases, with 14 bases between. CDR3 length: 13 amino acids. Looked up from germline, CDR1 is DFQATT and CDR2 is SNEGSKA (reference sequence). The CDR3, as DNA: TGCAGTGCTCTTCACGGGCAGGGCAATGAGCAGTTCTTC. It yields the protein CSALHGQGNEQFF.

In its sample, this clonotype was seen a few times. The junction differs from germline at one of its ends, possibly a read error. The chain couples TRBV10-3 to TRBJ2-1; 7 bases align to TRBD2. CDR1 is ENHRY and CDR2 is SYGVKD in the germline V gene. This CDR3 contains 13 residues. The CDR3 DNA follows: TGTGCCATCAGTGAGACACTGACTAGCCCGATTCCCTTC. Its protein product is CAISETLTSPIPF.